The 3 T cell receptor beta chains given below trace back to one sample, sequenced in a study. TCRdb reanalysed the RT-PCR reads using MiXCR and keeps one entry per CDR3 protein. Seen here are about 680,000 distinct CDR3 sequences, approximately 15% observed once, and the top ten hold 3.6%. The sample was memory CD4+ T cells from blood. Receptors were obtained from a female donor in good health, serving as a healthy control.

This sequence joins TRBV7-2 and TRBJ2-3, with no clear D. The CDR3 length is 11 residues. From germline, CDR1 is SGHTA and CDR2 FQGNSA. V was trimmed by 4 bases and J by 6 bases, leaving 5 bases between them. The chain's CDR3 is CASSSWDTQYF. CDR3 nucleotides: TGTGCCAGCAGCTCCTGGGATACGCAGTATTTT.

This clonotype has a handful of counts. The V and J genes are TRBV7-9 and TRBJ2-1; TRBD1 matches 10 bases. CDR1 and CDR2 from the germline V gene are SEHNR and FQNEAQ (reference sequence). V was clipped by 5 bases and J by 9 bases; unmatched bases: 4. The CDR3 has 13 residues. The chain's CDR3 is CASSRQGALEQFF. CDR3 bases: TGTGCCAGCAGCCGACAGGGGGCACTTGAGCAGTTCTTC.

The CDR3 loop reads CSASRRDEQFF. CDR3 DNA: TGCAGTGCTAGCAGGCGGGATGAGCAGTTCTTC. This chain connects TRBV20-1 to TRBJ2-1; TRBD2 is a possible D gene (5 bases). The CDR3 contains 11 residues. In germline, CDR1 is DFQATT, CDR2 SNEGSKA (reference sequence). Trimming cost V 3 bases and J 8 bases, with 8 bases left between them.